The entry below describes one T cell receptor (beta chain). Its antigen is currently not known. The input lacks base qualities; no much larger clone sits a single base away. Systemically healthy Caucasian individuals from Russia, approximately 39 in total and aged roughly 6 to 100 years, were included as donors. Each donor gave about 9.7 milliliters of peripheral blood, drawn into EDTA-treated Vacutainer tubes. Ficoll-Paque density-gradient centrifugation was used to isolate PBMCs, with at least 6.5 million obtained per sample. Total RNA was extracted from PBMCs with Trizol reagent, with at least 6 micrograms obtained per sample. For every donor, an aliquot of PBMCs went through flow cytometry to measure the percentages of naive CD45RAhigh/CD27high T cells. Library creation used 5' RACE. The data were produced on an Illumina HiSeq 2500. The second PCR ran for about 6 to 12 cycles and used a J-beta primer mix along with a sample-barcoded 5' primer. Each TCR beta cDNA molecule received a unique molecular identifier from a template-switch 5' adaptor carrying 12 random nucleotides. Each sample yielded at least 3 million CDR3-containing paired-end reads. First-strand cDNA synthesis was performed from all RNA using the Mint cDNA synthesis kit, with priming by a TRBC-specific oligonucleotide. Following uracil-DNA glycosylase treatment, a first 18-cycle PCR with universal primers M1SS and BC2_uni_R was performed on all cDNA. Per the authors' processing: For normalization, 1 million high-quality reads, each with a distinct molecular identifier, were randomly selected from each sample. Instead of being binned into consensus sequences, reads with shared molecular identifiers were discarded. MiTCR, with a Q25 quality threshold and the strictest error-elimination algorithm, was used for CDR3 identification, clonotype clustering and error correction. Lower-bound total TCR beta diversity was estimated with a nonparametric unseen species model using Euler transformation. The public reads were reanalyzed by TCRdb: fastp trimming at Q25, MiXCR alignment, in-frame beta chains only. Every entry covers one CDR3 protein and lists the most common genes and DNA from its rows. TCRdb, rather than the study authors, made the V and J calls. The sample yields roughly 730,000 distinct CDR3 sequences; more than 50% were counted once. Of the sample, 20% to 30% is held by the ten largest clones.

The data are from a study of blood T cells in healthy people across ages (dated by TCRdb to the mid-2010s). Describing the broader study: In model experiments, template switching captured about one uniquely barcoded TCR beta cDNA molecule for every two T cells. Using the same blood draw, the study looked at two additional independent replicas of 1 million unique cDNA reads for two donors, one aged 18 to 30 and the other aged 80 or older. The donors were divided into four age groups: young (average about 15 years), middle-aged (roughly 42), aged (approximately 59) and long-lived (roughly 86). The study measured age-related changes in TCR beta repertoire diversity using deep sequencing normalized with unique cDNA molecular identifiers. To avoid experimental bias, donors of different ages were spread randomly across the sequencing lanes.

CDR1 and CDR2, looked up from the germline V gene (reference sequence), are MNHEY and SMNVEV. The CDR3 spans 15 residues, from the cysteine through the phenylalanine. The kept DNA is CDR3 alone, 45 bases in frame from the first base. The germline ends are 11 bases apart after V is trimmed by 2 bases and J by 4 bases. Broader findings and caveats from the paper: Estimates of total diversity based on one million sequenced T cells were considered lower bounds and underestimates. Observed TCR beta diversity per million T cells fell roughly linearly with age, and a significant reduction was already apparent by age around 40. Because donor CMV infection status was unknown, age-related changes in expanded clonotypes were potentially confounded. Observed TCR beta diversity correlated strongly with the percentage of naive T cells measured by flow cytometry. Since profiling was done on bulk unsorted PBMCs, naive and antigen-experienced compartments could not be conclusively compared. Compared with the aged group, the long-lived group had more naive CD4+ T cells, fewer expanded clones and increased TCR diversity, a pattern suggesting age selection.

What was sequenced was blood. The rearrangement combines TRBV27 with TRBJ2-2, with the D gene uncertain. The TCR originated in a man aged 40-50 years in good health. The CDR3 reads CASSLGVVGTGELFF. The nucleotide sequence is TGTGCCAGCAGTTTAGGGGTAGTTGGCACCGGGGAGCTGTTTTTT.